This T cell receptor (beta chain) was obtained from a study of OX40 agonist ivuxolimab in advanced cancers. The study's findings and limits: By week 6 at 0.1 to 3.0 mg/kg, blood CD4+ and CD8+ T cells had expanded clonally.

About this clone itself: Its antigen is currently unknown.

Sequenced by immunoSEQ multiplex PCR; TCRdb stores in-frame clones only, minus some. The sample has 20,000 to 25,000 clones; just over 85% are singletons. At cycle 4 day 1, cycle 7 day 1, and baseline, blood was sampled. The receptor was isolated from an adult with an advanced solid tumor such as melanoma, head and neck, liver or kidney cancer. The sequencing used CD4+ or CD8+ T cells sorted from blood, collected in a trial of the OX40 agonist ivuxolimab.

The CDR3 reads CASSLAGNTYEQYF. As DNA, the CDR3 is TGTGCCAGCAGTTTAGCGGGAAATACCTACGAGCAGTACTTC. This chain connects TRBV28 to TRBJ2-7; D possibly corresponds to TRBD2 (6 bases). The germline CDR1 and CDR2 sequences are MDHEN and SYDVKM. Trimming took 2 bases from V and 2 from J, leaving 10 bases between them. The CDR3 sequence is 14 residues long.